Listed below are T cell receptor beta chains from one sample, sequenced in a study of T cells in localized non-small cell lung cancer. Method: immunoSEQ multiplex PCR; TCRdb's copy keeps in-frame clones and lacks some. The sample lists some 14,000 clones, about nine tenths occurring once. This sample comprised peripheral blood mononuclear cells, obtained before any cancer treatment. The source is a man aged 35-75 years with stage III lung adenocarcinoma. CDR3s include the opening cysteine and the closing phenylalanine or tryptophan. D genes are given only for firm matches. Where a row states a size, it is once, few, many or the class of an expanded clone; other rows omit it.

D,size,J,V,DNA,CDR3
TRBD1,NA,TRBJ2-7,TRBV2,TGTGCCAGCAGCCAACAGGGGGCAGGGGAGCAGTACTTC,CASSQQGAGEQYF
TRBD1,once,TRBJ2-7,TRBV11-2,TGTGCCAGCAGCTTACCGGGACAGGGAAAGGAGCAGTACTTC,CASSLPGQGKEQYF
TRBD1,once,TRBJ2-3,TRBV2,TGTGCCAGCAGTGGCGGACAGGGCGCGCGCACAGATACGCAGTATTTT,CASSGGQGARTDTQYF
TRBD2,once,TRBJ2-1,TRBV4-3,TGCGCCAGCAGCCAAGCTCCAGGACTAGCGGGAGTTAGCAATGAGCAGTTCTTC,CASSQAPGLAGVSNEQFF
TRBD1,NA,TRBJ2-7,TRBV5-6,TGTGCCAGCAGCCGACCGGACAGGGAGGACTACGAGCAGTACTTC,CASSRPDREDYEQYF
TRBD1,NA,TRBJ2-7,TRBV5-7,TGTGCCAGCAGCTTACAGGGGTCCGATTACGAGCAGTACTTC,CASSLQGSDYEQYF
TRBD2,NA,TRBJ2-1,TRBV4-2,TGTGCCAGCAGCTCCGTCTGGACTAGCGGGAGAGGAAATGAGCAGTTCTTC,CASSSVWTSGRGNEQFF
NA,few,TRBJ2-7,TRBV19,TGTGCCAGTAGTTTCACAGTCTCCTACGAGCAGTACTTC,CASSFTVSYEQYF
NA,NA,TRBJ1-1,TRBV5-6,TGTGCCAGCATCCGGGTTAACAGGAACACTGAAGCTTTCTTT,CASIRVNRNTEAFF
NA,NA,TRBJ2-7,TRBV13,TGTGCCAGCAGCTTAGAACAGGAGAGCTACGAGCAGTACTTC,CASSLEQESYEQYF
NA,NA,TRBJ1-5,TRBV10-2,TGCGCCAGCAGCCAAACAGTATCCACTAGCAATCAGCCCCAGCATTTT,CASSQTVSTSNQPQHF
TRBD1,few,TRBJ1-2,TRBV2,TGTGCCAGCAGTCAGACAGGGGCGGCTAGCTATGGCTACACCTTC,CASSQTGAASYGYTF
NA,NA,TRBJ1-1,TRBV5-1,TGCGCCAGCAGCTTGGCCTCCCTTGGGGGTGGGACTGAAGCTTTCTTT,CASSLASLGGGTEAFF
TRBD2,NA,TRBJ2-2,TRBV18,TGTGCCAGCTCACCATCTCCCGTTGGAACTCTTTCCCCGGGGGGAAACACCGGGGAGCTGTTTTTT,CASSPSPVGTLSPGGNTGELFF
NA,NA,TRBJ1-2,TRBV18,TGTGCCAGCTCATCTATTCAGGGTACGGCTAACTATGGCTACACCTTC,CASSSIQGTANYGYTF
NA,once,TRBJ1-1,TRBV7-9,TGTGCCAGCAGCCCCGACAGTGCTGAAGCTTTCTTT,CASSPDSAEAFF
NA,NA,TRBJ2-2,TRBV29-1,TGCAGCGTTGTCTTTGGCTACACCGGGGAGCTGTTTTTT,CSVVFGYTGELFF
NA,once,TRBJ2-6,TRBV6-5,TGTGCCAGCAGTTACCAGGTCTCTGGGGCCAACGTCCTGACTTTC,CASSYQVSGANVLTF
TRBD1,NA,TRBJ2-3,TRBV19,TGTGCCAGTAGTATACTCCCCGGGACAGGGGTCGATACGCAGTATTTT,CASSILPGTGVDTQYF
TRBD1,NA,TRBJ1-2,TRBV11-2,TGTGCCAGCAGCTTAGATAGGGGACAGGGGAACGGCTACACCTTC,CASSLDRGQGNGYTF
TRBD2,NA,TRBJ2-2,TRBV13,TGTGCCAGCAGCTTATTTCGGCGGGGGGCGAACACCGGGGAGCTGTTTTTT,CASSLFRRGANTGELFF
NA,once,TRBJ1-2,TRBV2,TGTGCCAGCATCCCTATGGGGAGGGGAAATGGCTACACCTTC,CASIPMGRGNGYTF
NA,NA,TRBJ1-4,TRBV19,TGTGCCAGTAGCGTGGGACCCCGGATTGAAAAACTGTTTTTT,CASSVGPRIEKLFF
NA,NA,TRBJ2-3,TRBV7-2,TGTGCCAGCAGCTTAGGGGCGCAAGATACGCAGTATTTT,CASSLGAQDTQYF
TRBD1,NA,TRBJ1-1,TRBV29-1,TGCAGCGTGGCGGCAGGGGGTGGTGAAGCTTTCTTT,CSVAAGGGEAFF
TRBD1,NA,TRBJ2-7,TRBV7-6,TGTGCCAGCAGCTTAGGAGGCAGGGGGATTACCTACGAGCAGTACTTC,CASSLGGRGITYEQYF